This T cell receptor beta chain was sequenced during a study of Graves' ophthalmopathy and Graves' hyperthyroidism. Study-level background: The term stable hyperthyroidism indicated an absence of ophthalmopathy within 18 months of follow-up.

Findings and caveats of the study: Detected in blood as well were most expanded thyroid clonotypes with frequency above 0.001. A model of 13 signatures distinguished ophthalmopathy from stable hyperthyroidism at around 90% sensitivity and 65% to 84% specificity.

The CDR3 has 12 amino acids. The V and J ends lost 6 bases and 5 bases, in that order; junction bases with no gene match: 3. About this clonotype itself: Its target is unknown.

The sequenced template was RNA, covering the TCR beta CDR3 region. RT-PCR in the first round used HTBI primers; a second-round multiplex PCR followed. One entry per CDR3 protein, called by TCRdb with MiXCR from the multiplex PCR reads. The sample records around 1.1 million distinct CDR3 sequences, about 35% being singletons. Clinicians made diagnoses from clinical symptoms, serum thyroxine, TRAb, thyroid ultrasound and orbital computed tomography. The sequence came from an adult man with Graves' hyperthyroidism. Sequencing input: peripheral blood or thyroid tissue (not recorded which). The chain employs TRBV12-3 or TRBV12-4 and TRBJ2-5; 7 bases fit TRBD2. The CDR3 nucleotides read TGTGCCAGCAGGGGGGGGACGGAGACCCAGTACTTC. It translates to CASRGGTETQYF.